Sequencing of this T cell receptor (beta chain) was carried out in a study of T cell repertoires in cytomegalovirus infection. Study information: It was the public TCR beta signatures that indicated both CMV infection and matching HLA type.

This clonotype came up a few times. The antigen is undetermined. Study-level results: Dominating the ex vivo response were TCR beta clonotypes that were CMV-specific and HLA-C-restricted.

TCRdb ran MiXCR on the reads and lists one entry per CDR3 protein. Seen here are about 230,000 distinct CDR3 sequences, about 23% observed once, and the top ten hold over 15%. Sequenced input: CD8+ T cells from PBMCs. The source is a human donor in good health (CMV status not recorded). Some clones in this sample may be carry-over from other donors' samples.

The CDR3 DNA sequence: TGTGCCAGCAGTGAACCCGGACAGGGCGTCGTGAACACTGAAGCTTTCTTT. Translating it yields CASSEPGQGVVNTEAFF. The chain carries TRBV2 and TRBJ1-1, with 8 bases lining up with TRBD1. V shed 2 bases and J 0 bases; nucleotides not matched to a gene: 8. The CDR3 has 17 amino acids. The germline gives CDR1 SNHLY, CDR2 FYNNEI.